This T cell receptor (beta chain) derives from a study of cytomegalovirus exposure and HLA in healthy donors. General study findings and limits: Most TCR sequences were uncommon, yet certain public TCRs appeared in many donors.

This clone was counted a single time. Its antigen is currently unknown. Amplification used 60 Vbeta primers and 13 Jbeta primers. The data were produced by immunoSEQ multiplex PCR, yet TCRdb's version contains in-frame clones alone and is incomplete. The table has some 92,000 clones, about 80% seen once. The V end was cut by 0 bases, the J end by 3 bases, with 9 bases between. This CDR3 spans 14 amino acids. Germline values: CDR1 GTSNPN, CDR2 SVGIG (reference sequence). Sequencing input: PBMCs. J is TRBJ1-3 and V is TRBV30; TRBD1 might be the D (5 bases). The sequence was obtained from a young man in good health and CMV-seropositive. The CDR3 bases are TGTGCCTGGAGTGTCTGGGGGGTTGGAAACACCATATATTTT. Protein: CAWSVWGVGNTIYF.